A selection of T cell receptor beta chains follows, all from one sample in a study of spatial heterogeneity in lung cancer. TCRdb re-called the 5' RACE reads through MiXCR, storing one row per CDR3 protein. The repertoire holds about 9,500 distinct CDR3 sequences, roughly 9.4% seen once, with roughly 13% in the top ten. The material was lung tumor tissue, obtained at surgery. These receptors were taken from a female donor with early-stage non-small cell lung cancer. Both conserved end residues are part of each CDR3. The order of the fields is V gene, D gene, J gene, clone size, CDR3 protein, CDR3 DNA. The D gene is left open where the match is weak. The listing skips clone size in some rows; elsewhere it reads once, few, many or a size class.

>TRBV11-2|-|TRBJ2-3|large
CASSLVPRQYF
TGTGCCAGCAGCTTAGTCCCCCGACAGTATTTT
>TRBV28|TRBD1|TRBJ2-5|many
CASSTPPGQGPFGETQYF
TGTGCCAGCAGCACCCCTCCGGGACAGGGGCCGTTCGGAGAGACCCAGTACTTC
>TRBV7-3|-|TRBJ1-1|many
CASSLTAARGTEAFF
TGTGCCAGCAGCTTAACGGCCGCGCGGGGCACTGAAGCTTTCTTT
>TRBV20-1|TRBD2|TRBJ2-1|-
CSARIAGGRSYNEQFF
TGCAGTGCTAGAATAGCGGGGGGGCGGTCCTACAATGAGCAGTTCTTC
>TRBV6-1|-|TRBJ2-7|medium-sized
CASSHTGIPSYEQYF
TGTGCCAGCAGCCACACAGGGATCCCCTCCTACGAGCAGTACTTC
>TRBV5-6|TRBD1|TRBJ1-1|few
CASSRDRGTEAFF
TGTGCCAGCAGCAGAGACAGGGGGACTGAAGCTTTCTTT
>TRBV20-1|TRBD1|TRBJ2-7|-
CSARAPGQVSYEQYF
TGCAGTGCTAGAGCGCCGGGACAGGTATCCTACGAGCAGTACTTC
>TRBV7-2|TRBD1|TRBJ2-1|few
CASSLVQGSNEQFF
TGTGCCAGCAGCTTAGTACAGGGGTCCAATGAGCAGTTCTTC
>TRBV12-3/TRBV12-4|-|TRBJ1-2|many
CASRPGPVRGYTF
TGTGCCAGCAGACCGGGGCCGGTCCGTGGCTACACCTTC
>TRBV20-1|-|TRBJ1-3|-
CSALTATGNTIYF
TGCAGTGCTCTAACAGCCACTGGAAACACCATATATTTT
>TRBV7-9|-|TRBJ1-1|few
CASSFGRSEAFF
TGTGCCAGCAGCTTCGGGAGGTCTGAAGCTTTCTTT
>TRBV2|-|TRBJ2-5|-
CASRLQETQYF
TGTGCCAGCAGACTACAAGAGACCCAGTACTTC
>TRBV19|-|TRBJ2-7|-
CASSIVRRAPGEQYF
TGTGCCAGTAGTATAGTTCGCAGGGCCCCCGGCGAGCAGTACTTC
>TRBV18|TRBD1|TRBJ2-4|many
CASSEGTALRTKNIQYF
TGTGCCAGCTCGGAAGGGACAGCCTTGAGGACGAAAAACATTCAGTACTTC
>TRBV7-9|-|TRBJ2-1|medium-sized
CASSPTPAGRGVYNEQFF
TGTGCCAGCAGCCCTACACCCGCCGGACGGGGAGTCTACAATGAGCAGTTCTTC
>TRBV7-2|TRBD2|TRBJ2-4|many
CASSLWGGGAKNIQYF
TGTGCCAGCAGCTTATGGGGCGGGGGAGCCAAAAACATTCAGTACTTC
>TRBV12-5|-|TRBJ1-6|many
CASGLVDGNFLSSYNSPLHF
TGTGCTAGTGGTTTAGTGGACGGAAACTTTTTGTCCTCCTATAATTCACCCCTCCACTTT
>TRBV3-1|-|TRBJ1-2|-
CASSQGWQDYGYTF
TGTGCCAGCAGCCAAGGTTGGCAGGACTATGGCTACACCTTC